This T cell receptor (beta chain) was sequenced for a study of cytomegalovirus exposure and HLA in healthy donors (dated by TCRdb to about 2017). Regarding the study in general: In an earlier analysis of fewer than 750 of the donors, around 300 Gb of sequence data and some 100 million unique TCR beta sequences from roughly 200 million T cells were reported. An early release that covered about 640 HLA-typed donors contained around 330 gigabases of sequencing data and some 87 million unique TCR sequences. Among the roughly 400 genotyped donors, 81% belonged to the genetic ancestry cluster associated with self-reported Caucasian donors. The study aimed to test whether cataloging public T cell receptors could reveal signatures of past pathogen exposure. The study used immunosequencing to profile the T cell repertoires of several hundred subjects and linked those repertoires to cytomegalovirus serostatus. Along with the approximately 600-subject first cohort, a separate validation cohort of over a hundred different subjects was used. The study combined high-throughput TCR immunosequencing, statistical association of individual TCRs with disease status, and machine learning to predict cytomegalovirus infection status. To study patterns of TCR occurrence, a later analysis re-analyzed previously published TCR beta repertoires from around 700 donors and added high-resolution HLA genotyping. Rather than drawing on any new phenotypic data, the later analysis identified candidate immune exposures from TCR beta sequences and the way those sequences occurred across donors. An earlier analysis of several hundred of the donors applied high-throughput TCR beta sequencing to assess whether each TCR beta V gene segment acted as functional or pseudogenic. Donor age, sex, ethnicity and CMV serostatus were collected together with the repertoire data. In a later genetic analysis, genome-wide SNP genotypes for about three fifths of the roughly 670 donors were used, and that subset was treated as a discovery cohort. Every discovery cohort repertoire had been produced on one sequencing platform. Class I and class II HLA loci were covered by the typing at four-digit resolution. Typing coverage differed by locus: A, B, C, DRB1 and DQB1 were typed in roughly 629-630 donors, DQA1 in about 510, DPA1 in some 570, and DPB1 in about 450. Four or five DR-DQ haplotypes were handled as single units for association and clustering because linkage in the cohort was strong. Among 300 to 500 genotyped donors of the cohort, an average of approximately 220,000 unique TCR beta nucleotide sequences was sequenced per donor, of which about 19% were non-productive.

V sheds 6 bases and J sheds 4 bases, leaving 18 bases between their ends. The CDR3 holds 15 amino acids from the cysteine to the phenylalanine. Only the CDR3 DNA stays, 45 bases, in frame from base 1. According to the germline V gene, CDR1 reads MDHEN and CDR2 reads SYDVKM. In total, 630 or so healthy bone marrow donors made up the cohort. All cohort members were sampled while nominally healthy, although unrecorded immune exposures were likely present. The donor was CMV seronegative and was included in the group of several hundred seronegative cohort members. A peripheral blood sample was collected from each donor, and TCR beta sequencing was performed on peripheral blood mononuclear cells. The Qiagen DNeasy Blood Extraction Kit was used to extract genomic DNA from the blood cell samples. Comment on this clone: It lacks a known antigen. No qualities accompany the bases; no much larger clone lies one base away.

The library relied on the immunoSEQ multiplex PCR assay. For the multiplex PCR, a mixture combining 60 forward primers for TCR Vbeta segments and 13 reverse primers for TCR Jbeta segments was used. A multiplex PCR assay on genomic DNA amplified the CDR3 region of rearranged TCR beta genes. The amplified TCR beta libraries were sequenced on the Illumina HiSeq System as 87-base-pair reads. The original pipeline was this. A later analysis tallied roughly 78 million unique TCR beta chains across the 700 or so repertoires, and some 10 million of those chains were shared by two or more donors. Raw reads were error-corrected and collapsed into unique sequences by a nearest-neighbor algorithm in which closely related sequences were merged to remove PCR and sequencing errors. Alignment of CDR3 sequences to IMGT reference sequences was used to assign V, D and J gene segments. For a sequence to be retained, at least a six-nucleotide match to both a V gene segment and a J gene segment was required. A rearrangement counted as productive if the CDR3 had no stop codons and remained in frame with V and J, and every other rearrangement counted as non-productive. Following IMGT convention, CDR3 was defined as the stretch from the second conserved V-encoded cysteine to the conserved J-encoded phenylalanine. The earlier analysis of 587 of the donors excluded sequences that lacked an unambiguous match to a single V gene segment. In an earlier analysis of approximately 500 of the donors, a V segment was called functional when productive rearrangements were above 56.7%, and segregating when the standard deviation between donors exceeded 5%. A statistical classification framework was developed to diagnose cytomegalovirus status using the catalog of TCR beta chain sequences. A later analysis assigned V and J genes by comparing TCR nucleotide sequences with IMGT/GENE-DB human TR gene sequences. In a later analysis, CDR3 sequences and most-parsimonious VDJ recombination scenarios were assigned using the TCRdist pipeline. A later analysis defined each TCR beta chain by its CDR3 amino acid sequence plus V-gene family, and excluded reads lacking a unique V-gene family. A later analysis removed 500 to 650 highly shared, low-generation-probability nucleotide sequences to deal with suspected cross-contamination and a sequencing artifact. In a later analysis, a clonal expansion index for each public chain was calculated from normalized within-repertoire ranks of inferred template counts. A later analysis computed generation probabilities with a VDJ recombination model fitted to out-of-frame rearrangements, and checked the results against IGoR. A later analysis scored TCR-TCR, TCR-HLA and TCR-CMV co-occurrence with hypergeometric tests, applying a repertoire-size bias correction to TCR pairs. False discovery rates were estimated in a later analysis by permuting HLA or CMV assignments 20 times. A later analysis grouped co-occurring TCRs with DBSCAN, adding TCRdist sequence similarity when clustering within HLA-allele-positive subsets. Repertoires with fewer than 30,000 or more than 120,000 public chains, plus five repertoires with anomalous nucleotide sharing, were excluded from co-occurrence clustering. TCRdb retrieved this table from immuneACCESS and kept in-frame rearrangements only. Not all clones are present; in checked studies, unresolved V genes account for under half, and no reason is known for the remainder. Clone size and V and J calls were adopted from that table, with D and trimming inferred from the DNA. This sample gives about 130,000 clones in total; about 74% of them show up just once. Clones ranked in the top ten supply 7.3% of the sample.

The paper's findings and limits, for the study overall: Several of the top co-occurrence clusters appeared to be linked to parvovirus B19, influenza, CMV and Epstein-Barr virus, according to a later analysis. In this cohort, only TCR beta chains were sequenced, and detectable features were limited by the absence of alpha or paired-chain data. For the cohort, immune exposure information was limited to CMV serostatus. Most TCR sequences were seen in very few donors, while some public TCRs were found in many individuals. A further reported finding was that TCR beta sequences accurately predicted the HLA-A and HLA-B alleles for most subjects in the first cohort. In a later analysis, most CMV-associated TCR beta chains were found to appear HLA-restricted, with HLA associations seemingly driven largely by CMV exposure. In an earlier analysis of 587 of the donors, most TCR beta V segments appeared in productive rearrangements about 87% or about 30% of the time, broadly matching IMGT annotations. When HLA alleles, especially DR and DQ, strongly co-occurred, TCR associations were difficult to assign to individual alleles. A few of the identified cytomegalovirus-associated TCR beta chains were confirmed in vitro to be specific for cytomegalovirus antigens. A later analysis found that HLA-associated TCR beta chains were more clonally expanded and had lower generation probabilities than equally common non-associated chains. Because the 87-base-pair reads could not distinguish some IMGT-functional V segments, including TRBV6-2 and TRBV6-3, those segments were excluded. The study listed over 150 TCR beta chains as associated with cytomegalovirus. According to a later analysis, TCR association rates differed among HLA loci, with DRB1 alleles showing the most associated TCRs and HLA-C alleles showing the fewest. Linkage disequilibrium might explain the correlated functional status among segregating V segments, but an unknown experimental factor could not be ruled out. An association between a missense DCLRE1C variant and V-gene and J-gene trimming of TCR beta chains was found in a later genetic analysis and replicated in an independent cohort. Because HLA typing was missing for some donors at each locus, association tests included only the typed subset. According to a later genetic analysis, donors in an Asian-associated ancestry cluster had fewer N-insertions in productive TCRs than the roughly 660-donor mean. Roughly uniform sequencing depth across donors was assumed in presence/absence analyses, although this assumption may not hold. A group of highly shared sequence variants was considered likely to be a technical artifact of the sequencing pipeline. The classifier was reported to diagnose cytomegalovirus status with high specificity and sensitivity in both the original cohort and the validation cohort. The earlier analysis of 587 of the donors excluded some 16 rarely observed V segments, including chromosome 9 orphons, because counts were too low. A later analysis associated some 17,000 TCR beta sequences with specific HLA alleles at a false discovery rate of 0.05. According to the authors, the approach could potentially be generalized to other disease states and immunological phenotypes.

The rearranged segments are TRBV28 and TRBJ1-2; a tentative D call is TRBD1 (6 bases match). The sequence derives from a male donor in good health and CMV-seronegative. Input material: PBMCs. The CDR3: CASRGRQELIYGYTF. Read as DNA, the sequence is TGTGCCAGCAGGGGACGACAGGAGTTAATCTATGGCTACACCTTC.